These T cell receptor beta chains were read from a single sample in a study of cytomegalovirus exposure and HLA in healthy donors. Clones were read by immunoSEQ multiplex PCR, and TCRdb kept only the in-frame ones, dropping some. The sample has about 180,000 clones; more than 80% are singletons. The specimen sequenced was PBMCs. These receptors came from a young woman in good health and CMV-seropositive. Both conserved end residues are part of each CDR3. D genes are given only for firm matches. Clone size is given for some rows only: seen once, a few or many times, or a class if the clone is expanded.

v_call: TRBV10-3
clone_size: -
j_call: TRBJ2-5
d_call: TRBD2
cdr3_aa: CAISEVELAEETQYF
cdr3_nt: TGTGCCATCAGTGAGGTCGAACTAGCGGAAGAGACCCAGTACTTC

v_call: TRBV7-9
clone_size: -
j_call: TRBJ1-4
d_call: -
cdr3_aa: CASSLGQLREKLFF
cdr3_nt: TGTGCCAGCAGCTTAGGACAACTCCGGGAAAAACTGTTTTTT

v_call: TRBV19
clone_size: -
j_call: TRBJ1-1
d_call: -
cdr3_aa: CASSIGTSPEAFF
cdr3_nt: TGTGCCAGTAGTATAGGGACTAGCCCTGAAGCTTTCTTT

v_call: TRBV5-5
clone_size: -
j_call: TRBJ2-3
d_call: -
cdr3_aa: CASSLEGSSVGTDTQYF
cdr3_nt: TGTGCCAGCAGCCTAGAAGGCAGCTCTGTCGGCACAGATACGCAGTATTTT

v_call: TRBV7-2
clone_size: few
j_call: TRBJ1-6
d_call: -
cdr3_aa: CASSLDGYNSPLHF
cdr3_nt: TGTGCCAGCAGCTTAGACGGCTATAATTCACCCCTCCACTTT

v_call: TRBV7-8
clone_size: -
j_call: TRBJ1-6
d_call: -
cdr3_aa: CASSLLTGPNSPLHF
cdr3_nt: TGTGCCAGCAGCTTATTGACAGGTCCGAATTCACCCCTCCACTTT

v_call: TRBV11-2
clone_size: -
j_call: TRBJ2-2
d_call: -
cdr3_aa: CASSPIGSPGELFF
cdr3_nt: TGTGCCAGCAGCCCCATCGGTAGTCCCGGGGAGCTGTTTTTT

v_call: TRBV13
clone_size: -
j_call: TRBJ1-1
d_call: -
cdr3_aa: CASSSLRGTEAFF
cdr3_nt: TGTGCCAGCAGCTCTCTCCGGGGAACTGAAGCTTTCTTT

v_call: TRBV27
clone_size: -
j_call: TRBJ1-3
d_call: -
cdr3_aa: CASSEGVYPGNTIYF
cdr3_nt: TGTGCCAGCAGCGAGGGTGTATATCCCGGAAACACCATATATTTT

v_call: TRBV4-1
clone_size: -
j_call: TRBJ2-5
d_call: -
cdr3_aa: CASSQEPLRTQYF
cdr3_nt: TGCGCCAGCAGCCAAGAGCCACTGCGGACCCAGTACTTC

v_call: TRBV5-6
clone_size: -
j_call: TRBJ1-1
d_call: TRBD1
cdr3_aa: CASSPYTGGSTWDTEAFF
cdr3_nt: TGTGCCAGCAGCCCATATACAGGGGGCAGCACGTGGGACACTGAAGCTTTCTTT

v_call: TRBV19
clone_size: -
j_call: TRBJ2-7
d_call: TRBD1
cdr3_aa: CASKGTGAYEQYF
cdr3_nt: TGTGCCAGTAAGGGGACAGGGGCCTACGAGCAGTACTTC

v_call: TRBV19
clone_size: -
j_call: TRBJ1-5
d_call: TRBD1
cdr3_aa: CASTQYSTGGPQRPQHF
cdr3_nt: TGTGCCAGTACCCAATACTCCACAGGGGGCCCTCAAAGGCCCCAGCATTTT

v_call: TRBV14
clone_size: -
j_call: TRBJ2-2
d_call: TRBD2
cdr3_aa: CASITGTSGSRYSNTGELFF
cdr3_nt: TGTGCCAGCATAACCGGGACTAGCGGGTCTCGATACTCGAACACCGGGGAGCTGTTTTTT

v_call: TRBV4-3
clone_size: -
j_call: TRBJ2-7
d_call: TRBD2
cdr3_aa: CASSQVSGGAYEQYF
cdr3_nt: TGCGCCAGCAGCCAGGTTAGCGGGGGGGCCTACGAGCAGTACTTC

v_call: TRBV5-6
clone_size: -
j_call: TRBJ2-5
d_call: -
cdr3_aa: CASSSAGSGETQYF
cdr3_nt: TGTGCCAGCAGCTCCGCAGGATCCGGAGAGACCCAGTACTTC

v_call: TRBV11-3
clone_size: -
j_call: TRBJ1-1
d_call: -
cdr3_aa: CASRGEGAEAFF
cdr3_nt: TGTGCCAGCAGGGGTGAGGGCGCTGAAGCTTTCTTT

v_call: TRBV4-3
clone_size: -
j_call: TRBJ2-2
d_call: -
cdr3_aa: CASSQHSRDATGELFF
cdr3_nt: TGCGCCAGCAGCCAACACTCCAGGGATGCCACCGGGGAGCTGTTTTTT

v_call: TRBV7-2
clone_size: -
j_call: TRBJ2-3
d_call: TRBD2
cdr3_aa: CATAGTSTDTQYF
cdr3_nt: TGTGCCACAGCGGGGACTAGCACAGATACGCAGTATTTT

v_call: TRBV5-1
clone_size: -
j_call: TRBJ1-6
d_call: -
cdr3_aa: CASSLDIVSPLHF
cdr3_nt: TGCGCCAGCAGCTTGGACATTGTCTCACCCCTCCACTTT

v_call: TRBV7-2
clone_size: -
j_call: TRBJ2-5
d_call: TRBD1
cdr3_aa: CASSLAVDRGGGETQYF
cdr3_nt: TGTGCCAGCAGCTTAGCGGTTGACAGGGGTGGTGGAGAGACCCAGTACTTC

v_call: TRBV7-2
clone_size: -
j_call: TRBJ2-3
d_call: TRBD2
cdr3_aa: CASSLGSGFWSDTQYF
cdr3_nt: TGTGCCAGCAGCTTAGGTAGCGGGTTTTGGTCGGATACGCAGTATTTT

v_call: TRBV19
clone_size: -
j_call: TRBJ1-1
d_call: -
cdr3_aa: CASSMSLSGNTEAFF
cdr3_nt: TGTGCCAGTAGTATGTCGTTGTCAGGGAACACTGAAGCTTTCTTT

v_call: TRBV4-1
clone_size: -
j_call: TRBJ1-2
d_call: -
cdr3_aa: CASSQGGLRNYGYTF
cdr3_nt: TGCGCCAGCAGCCAAGGCGGACTGAGAAACTATGGCTACACCTTC

v_call: TRBV30
clone_size: -
j_call: TRBJ2-2
d_call: TRBD1
cdr3_aa: CAWSVDRSAGELFF
cdr3_nt: TGTGCCTGGAGTGTGGACAGGTCCGCCGGGGAGCTGTTTTTT